Each of the 19 T cell receptor beta chains below was sequenced from the same sample in a study of T cell responses to AZD1222 COVID-19 vaccine (dated by TCRdb to the early 2020s). The library relied on the immunoSEQ multiplex PCR assay. TCRdb provides this immuneACCESS table in a form limited to in-frame rearrangements. Some clones are lacking; in checked studies, under half of them reflect an unresolved V gene, and why the rest are absent is not known. In this sample the table shows 100,000 or so clones, roughly 90% of which occur a single time. Clones ranked in the top ten supply about 2.5% of the sample. What this sample's time point label stands for: baseline before first vaccination. The sequences come from peripheral blood, collected on day 0 of AZD1222 vaccination. These receptors all come from an adult in good health.

This rearrangement joins TRBV6-5 to TRBJ1-2, with D perhaps TRBD1 (6 bases). The CDR3 spans 16 residues. Trimming took 1 base from V and 0 from J, leaving 12 bases between them. Looked up from germline, CDR1 is MNHEY and CDR2 is SVGAGI. As DNA, the CDR3 is TGTGCCAGCAGTTACTTCTCCGGGACAACTAACTATGGCTACACCTTC. Translating gives CASSYFSGTTNYGYTF.

The J gene is TRBJ2-1, the V gene TRBV7-8; D call uncertain. The CDR3 is 12 residues long. CDR1 is SGHVS, CDR2 FQNEAQ, per germline. The ends were cut back, 1 base at V and 6 bases at J, with 4 bases in the middle. The chain's CDR3 is CASSLVRNEQFF. The CDR3 DNA sequence: TGTGCCAGCAGCTTAGTTCGCAATGAGCAGTTCTTC. The full variable domain, with the rest looked up from reference TRBV7-8 and TRBJ2-1, is GAGVSQSPRYKVAKRGQDVALRCDPISGHVSLFWYQQALGQGPEFLTYFQNEAQLDKSGLPSDRFFAERPEGSVSTLKIQRTQQEDSAVYLCASSLVRNEQFFGPGTRLTVL.

This chain links TRBV5-1 with TRBJ2-1, with 8 bases matching TRBD2. With 5 bases clipped from V and 4 bases from J, the junction kept 11 bases outside the gene matches. The CDR3 is made up of 16 amino acids. CDR1 is SGHRS, CDR2 YFSETQ, per germline. CDR3 nucleotides: TGCGCCAGCAGAGGCAACCCGGGCGGGGGGTACAATGAGCAGTTCTTC. It encodes CASRGNPGGGYNEQFF.

The V gene is TRBV14, the J gene TRBJ1-5; D gene uncertain. V dropped 4 bases and J dropped 15 bases, with 16 bases sitting between them. This CDR3 is built from 12 residues. Germline loops: CDR1 SGHDN, CDR2 FVKESK. The CDR3 loop is CASSPNLRYWHF. The CDR3 DNA reads as TGTGCCAGCAGCCCAAACCTACGGTACTGGCATTTT.

The chain combines TRBV5-6 with TRBJ2-7; 14 positions agree with TRBD2. CDR1 and CDR2 from the germline V gene are SGHDT and YYEEEE. The CDR3 loop spans 16 amino acids. J was trimmed by 2 bases and V by 2 bases; bases with no gene match: 3. The CDR3 here is CASSFGLAGGAYEQYF. The CDR3 DNA follows: TGTGCCAGCAGCTTCGGACTAGCGGGGGGTGCCTACGAGCAGTACTTC.

V is TRBV19 and J is TRBJ2-3; D call uncertain. The CDR3 covers 14 residues. The germline V gene encodes CDR1 LNHDA and CDR2 SQIVND (reference sequence). The ends were cut back, 5 bases at V and 5 bases at J, with 14 bases in the middle. CDR3 sequence (DNA): TGTGCCAGTAGTTCCCGTGAATGGGTAGATACGCAGTATTTT. This gives the protein CASSSREWVDTQYF.

V and J are TRBV3-1 (or the pseudogene TRBV3-2) and TRBJ1-2, with a weak D call TRBD1 (6 bases). This CDR3 spans 15 amino acids. V lost 1 base and J 5 bases, leaving 14 bases between the germline ends. Germline loops: CDR1 LGHDT, CDR2 YNNKEL (reference sequence). The CDR3 DNA reads TGTGCCAGCAGCCAAGGCAGGGGCCTCAGGTATGGCTACACCTTC. Translated: CASSQGRGLRYGYTF.

The rearrangement uses TRBV11-3 and TRBJ2-3; 12 bases map to TRBD2. This CDR3 spans 16 amino acids. J was trimmed by 2 bases and V by 5 bases; bases with no gene match: 5. Germline CDR1 SGHNT, CDR2 YENEEA. CDR3: CASSRGTSGYTDTQYF. CDR3 DNA: TGTGCCAGCAGCCGAGGGACTAGCGGGTACACAGATACGCAGTATTTT.

This clone has a handful of counts. V and J are TRBV7-2 and TRBJ2-7; 7 positions agree with TRBD1. Germline V gene sequence: CDR1 SGHTA, CDR2 FQGNSA. This CDR3 region has 14 residues. With V trimmed by 5 bases and J by 2 bases, 6 bases remained unmatched. Here the CDR3 DNA reads TGTGCCAGCAGCCCCCGACAGGGACCCTACGAGCAGTACTTC. It specifies CASSPRQGPYEQYF.

The J gene is TRBJ1-1, the V gene TRBV11-2; possibly TRBD1 for D (5 bases). CDR1 is SGHAT, CDR2 FQNNGV, per germline. Trimming left V 5 bases short and J 6 bases short, with 16 bases between. The CDR3 is 14 amino acids. CDR3 sequence: CASSQLPGPAEAFF. CDR3 nucleotide sequence: TGTGCCAGCAGCCAGCTTCCGGGGCCCGCTGAAGCTTTCTTT.

V and J are TRBV6-2 or TRBV6-3 and TRBJ2-2; D remains ambiguous. This CDR3 comprises 13 residues. The V gene's germline CDR1 is MNHEY and CDR2 SVGEGT. The V and J ends lost 7 bases and 8 bases respectively, with 14 bases between them. CDR3 DNA: TGTGCCAGCACCCCAATAGTAGGTGGGGAGCTGTTTTTT. As protein: CASTPIVGGELFF.

V is TRBV5-6 and J is TRBJ1-5; D is perhaps TRBD1 (6 bases). This CDR3 has 14 residues. The ends were cut back, 1 base at V and 5 bases at J, with 10 bases in the middle. Germline V gene data show CDR1 as SGHDT and CDR2 as YYEEEE. The CDR3 loop reads CASSLRGNDQPQHF. The DNA of the CDR3 is TGTGCCAGCAGCTTGAGGGGGAACGATCAGCCCCAGCATTTT. The full variable domain, completed using reference TRBV5-6 and TRBJ1-5, is DAGVTQSPTHLIKTRGQQVTLRCSPKSGHDTVSWYQQALGQGPQFIFQYYEEEERQRGNFPDRFSGHQFPNYSSELNVNALLLGDSALYLCASSLRGNDQPQHFGDGTRLSIL.

The gene calls are TRBV15 and TRBJ2-7; D is unresolved. The CDR3 loop spans 13 amino acids. Per germline, CDR1 LNHNV and CDR2 YYDKDF (reference sequence). V was shortened by 1 base and J by 2 bases, with 6 bases between the two germline ends. CDR3 region: CATSRGATYEQYF. As DNA, the CDR3 is TGTGCCACCAGCAGAGGGGCAACCTACGAGCAGTACTTC.

The gene calls are TRBV5-4 and TRBJ2-2; 7 nucleotides agree with TRBD2. The CDR3 sequence is 16 residues long. Germline V gene lookup returns CDR1 SGHNT and CDR2 YYREEE (reference sequence). After removal of 4 bases from V and 8 bases from J, the junction contained 14 bases not matched to a gene. The CDR3 DNA reads TGTGCCAGCAGCACCCTCCGAGGGCGGGGGTCAGGGGAGCTGTTTTTT. Encoded protein: CASSTLRGRGSGELFF. The whole variable domain, filled in from reference TRBV5-4 and TRBJ2-2, reads ETGVTQSPTHLIKTRGQQVTLRCSSQSGHNTVSWYQQALGQGPQFIFQYYREEENGRGNFPPRFSGLQFPNYSSELNVNALELDDSALYLCASSTLRGRGSGELFFGEGSRLTVL.

This clone was observed a handful of times. The rearrangement uses TRBV6-5 and TRBJ2-1; 8 nucleotides line up with TRBD2. The CDR3 has 14 residues. V shed 6 bases and J 2 bases; nucleotides not matched to a gene: 3. CDR1 and CDR2 from the germline V gene are MNHEY and SVGAGI. This chain's CDR3 is CASSERGTYNEQFF. The CDR3 nucleotides are TGTGCCAGCAGCGAGCGGGGGACCTACAATGAGCAGTTCTTC.

In nucleotides, the CDR3 is TGTGCCAGCAGCTTACTAACTCCCGGGGAGCTGTTTTTT. It translates to CASSLLTPGELFF. This chain connects TRBV7-6 to TRBJ2-2; D is uncertain. Trimming pared 2 bases from V and 6 bases from J, leaving 7 bases between. Germline V gives CDR1 SGHVS, CDR2 FNYEAQ. The CDR3 has 13 amino acids.

The J gene is TRBJ2-1, the V gene TRBV27, with TRBD2 identical over 10 bases. V dropped 6 bases and J dropped 8; count of bases not matched to a gene: 7. In germline, CDR1 is MNHEY, CDR2 SMNVEV (reference sequence). The CDR3 has 14 amino acids. In DNA, the CDR3 is TGTGCCAGCAGAGGGACTAGCGCAGGGTATGAGCAGTTCTTC. This translates into CASRGTSAGYEQFF.

J is TRBJ2-7 and V is TRBV18; possibly TRBD2 for D (6 bases). The length of the CDR3 is 14 residues. V was shortened by 2 bases and J by 6 bases, with 14 bases between the two germline ends. The germline V gene encodes CDR1 KGHSH and CDR2 LQKENI. CDR3 nucleotide sequence: TGTGCCAGCTCACCAGTCACTAGCTTGCGCGAGCAGTACTTC. Amino acids: CASSPVTSLREQYF.

This clone was observed once. The V call is TRBV7-9, the J call TRBJ2-5, with 10 nucleotides matching TRBD1. Looked up from germline, CDR1 is SEHNR and CDR2 is FQNEAQ (reference sequence). The CDR3 spans 14 residues. After removal of 5 bases from V and 5 bases from J, the junction contained 5 bases not matched to a gene. The CDR3 DNA reads as TGTGCCAGCAGCCAACGGGACAGGGGCGAGACCCAGTACTTC. Protein product: CASSQRDRGETQYF.